This TCR beta chain appears in the sequencing data of a study of cytomegalovirus exposure and HLA in healthy donors. Amplification used 60 Vbeta primers and 13 Jbeta primers. TCRdb's table, derived via immunoSEQ multiplex PCR, lists solely in-frame clones and lacks some. The repertoire holds roughly 150,000 clones, about 80% seen once, with approximately 6% in the top ten. The germline V and J ends were trimmed by 0 bases and 0 bases, with 9 bases remaining between them. Germline V gene lookup returns CDR1 SGHRS and CDR2 YFSETQ. CDR3 size: 16 residues. Findings and limits, study-wide: A later analysis revealed that TCR association rates differed between HLA loci, peaking at DRB1 and bottoming out at HLA-C.

On this clone itself: Its antigen is currently unknown.

The chain carries TRBV5-1 and TRBJ2-2; D is unresolved. Sequencing was carried out using PBMCs. The sequence came from a man aged 25-45 years in good health and CMV-seropositive. The CDR3 sequence: CASSLDGNANTGELFF. DNA for the CDR3: TGCGCCAGCAGCTTGGATGGCAACGCGAACACCGGGGAGCTGTTTTTT.